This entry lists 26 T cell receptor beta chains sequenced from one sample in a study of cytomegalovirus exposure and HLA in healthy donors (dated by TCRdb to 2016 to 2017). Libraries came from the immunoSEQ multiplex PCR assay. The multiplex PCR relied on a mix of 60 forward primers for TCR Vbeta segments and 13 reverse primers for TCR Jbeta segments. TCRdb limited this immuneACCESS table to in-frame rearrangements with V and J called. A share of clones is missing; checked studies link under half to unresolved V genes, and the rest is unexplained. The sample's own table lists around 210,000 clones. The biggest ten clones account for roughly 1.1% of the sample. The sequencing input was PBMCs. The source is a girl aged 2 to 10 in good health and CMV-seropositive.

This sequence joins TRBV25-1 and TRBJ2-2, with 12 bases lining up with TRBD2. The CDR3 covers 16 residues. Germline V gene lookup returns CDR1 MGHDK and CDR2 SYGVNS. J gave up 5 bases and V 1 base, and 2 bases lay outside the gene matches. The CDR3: CASSEWGTSGTGELFF. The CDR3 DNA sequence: TGTGCCAGCAGTGAATGGGGGACTAGCGGGACCGGGGAGCTGTTTTTT.

The CDR3 loop is CASSLARGVSEKLFF. The CDR3 nucleotides read TGTGCCAGCAGCTTAGCTCGGGGAGTTAGTGAAAAACTGTTTTTT. This sequence joins TRBV7-2 and TRBJ1-4; no clear D gene. The germline V gene has CDR1 SGHTA and CDR2 FQGNSA. V was cut by 0 bases and J by 7 bases, with 12 bases left in between. The CDR3 is 15 residues long.

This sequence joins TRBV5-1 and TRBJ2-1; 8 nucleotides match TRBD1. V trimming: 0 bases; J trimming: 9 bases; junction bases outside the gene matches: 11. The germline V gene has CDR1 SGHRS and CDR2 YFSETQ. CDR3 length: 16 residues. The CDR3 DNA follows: TGCGCCAGCAGCTTGGACAGGGGGTCGATTTGGACTGAGCAGTTCTTC. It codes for CASSLDRGSIWTEQFF.

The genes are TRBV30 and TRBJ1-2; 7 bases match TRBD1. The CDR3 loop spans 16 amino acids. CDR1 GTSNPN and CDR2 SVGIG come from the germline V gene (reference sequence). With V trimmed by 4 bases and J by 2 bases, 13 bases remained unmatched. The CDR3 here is CAWILKPGQINYGYTF. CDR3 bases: TGTGCCTGGATCCTCAAACCGGGACAGATAAACTATGGCTACACCTTC.

The CDR3 bases are TGTGCCAGCAAAGGGACTAGCGGGAGAACGCGTGAGCAGTACTTC. Its translation: CASKGTSGRTREQYF. The rearrangement uses TRBV28 and TRBJ2-7; TRBD2 agrees at 14 bases. J was trimmed by 7 bases and V by 7 bases; bases with no gene match: 9. Germline CDR1 is MDHEN and CDR2 is SYDVKM. The CDR3 is 15 residues long.

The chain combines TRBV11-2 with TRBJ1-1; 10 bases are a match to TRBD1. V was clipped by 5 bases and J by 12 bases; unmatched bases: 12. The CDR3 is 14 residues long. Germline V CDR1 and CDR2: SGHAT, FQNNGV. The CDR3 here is CASSHSPGQGITFF. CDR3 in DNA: TGTGCCAGCAGCCACTCTCCGGGACAGGGGATTACTTTCTTT.

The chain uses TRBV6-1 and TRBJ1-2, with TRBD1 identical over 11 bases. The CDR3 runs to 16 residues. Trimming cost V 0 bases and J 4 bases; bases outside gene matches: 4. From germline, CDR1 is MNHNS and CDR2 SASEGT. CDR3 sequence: CASSEARGTGGYGYTF. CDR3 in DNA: TGTGCCAGCAGTGAAGCCAGGGGGACAGGGGGCTATGGCTACACCTTC.

CDR3 DNA sequence: TGTGCCAGCAGCTTAACGGGCGGACAGGGGGCAGGGAACACTGAAGCTTTCTTT. Translation gives CASSLTGGQGAGNTEAFF. The chain links TRBV7-3 to TRBJ1-1, with 11 bases fitting TRBD1. Germline lookup yields CDR1 SGHTA and CDR2 FQGTGA. The CDR3 length is 18 residues. Trimming at V came to 0 bases and at J to 1 base, leaving 7 bases not matched to a gene.

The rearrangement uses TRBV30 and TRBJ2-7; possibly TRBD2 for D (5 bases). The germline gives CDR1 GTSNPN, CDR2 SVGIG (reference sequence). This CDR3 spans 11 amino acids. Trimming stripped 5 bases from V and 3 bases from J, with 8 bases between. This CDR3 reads CAWGRDYEQYF. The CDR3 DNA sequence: TGTGCCTGGGGCCGGGACTACGAGCAGTACTTC.

CDR3 sequence reads: CASREGSEQYF. CDR3 sequence (DNA): TGTGCCAGTCGGGAGGGAAGCGAGCAGTACTTC. The chain has TRBV25-1 and TRBJ2-7; the match to TRBD2 covers 8 bases. Germline trimming cut 9 bases from V and 6 bases from J; bases unmatched to any gene: 4. The CDR3 has 11 amino acids. Per germline, CDR1 MGHDK and CDR2 SYGVNS.

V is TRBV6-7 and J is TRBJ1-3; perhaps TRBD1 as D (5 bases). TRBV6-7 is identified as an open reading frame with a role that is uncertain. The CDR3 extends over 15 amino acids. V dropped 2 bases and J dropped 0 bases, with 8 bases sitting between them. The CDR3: CASSYGTSSGNTIYF. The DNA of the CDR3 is TGTGCCAGCAGTTACGGGACTAGCTCTGGAAACACCATATATTTT.

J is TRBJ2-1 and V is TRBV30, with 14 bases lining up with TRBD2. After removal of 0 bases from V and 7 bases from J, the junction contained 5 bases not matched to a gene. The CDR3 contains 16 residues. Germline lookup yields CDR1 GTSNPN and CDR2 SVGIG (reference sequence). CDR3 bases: TGTGCCTGGAGTGTACTCAGACTAGCGGGGGGGAATGAGCAGTTCTTC. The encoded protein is CAWSVLRLAGGNEQFF. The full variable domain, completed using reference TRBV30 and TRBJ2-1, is SQTIHQWPATLVQPVGSPLSLECTVEGTSNPNLYWYRQAAGRGLQLLFYSVGIGQISSEVPQNLSASRPQDRQFILSSKKLLLSDSGFYLCAWSVLRLAGGNEQFFGPGTRLTVL.

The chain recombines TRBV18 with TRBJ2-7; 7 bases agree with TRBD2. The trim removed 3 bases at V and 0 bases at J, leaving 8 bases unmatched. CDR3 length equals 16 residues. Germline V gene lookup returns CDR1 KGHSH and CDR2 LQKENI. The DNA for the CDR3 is TGTGCCAGCTCACCCCTGGGAGGGACGAGCTCCTACGAGCAGTACTTC. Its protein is CASSPLGGTSSYEQYF.

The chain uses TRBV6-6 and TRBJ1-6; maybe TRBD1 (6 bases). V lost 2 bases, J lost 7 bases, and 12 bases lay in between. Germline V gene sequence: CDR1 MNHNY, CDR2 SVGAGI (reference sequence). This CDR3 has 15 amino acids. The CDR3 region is CASSYRSGENSPLHF. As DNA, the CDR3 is TGTGCCAGCAGTTACAGGTCAGGGGAAAATTCACCCCTCCACTTT.

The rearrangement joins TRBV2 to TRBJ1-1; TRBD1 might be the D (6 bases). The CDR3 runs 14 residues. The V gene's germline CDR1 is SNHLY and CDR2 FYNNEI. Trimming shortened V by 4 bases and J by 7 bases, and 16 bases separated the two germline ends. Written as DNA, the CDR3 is TGTGCCAGCAGTGCGACCAGGGGAAGTGGTGAAGCTTTCTTT. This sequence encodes CASSATRGSGEAFF.

This chain's CDR3 is CATLNRDTNTDTQYF. Here the CDR3 DNA reads TGTGCCACCTTAAACAGGGATACAAACACAGATACGCAGTATTTT. The rearrangement uses TRBV10-3 and TRBJ2-3; a possible D gene is TRBD1 (6 bases). Trimming removed 10 bases from V and 2 bases from J, with 19 bases in between. CDR3 length equals 15 residues. Germline assignment: CDR1 ENHRY and CDR2 SYGVKD.

CDR3 protein: CAISGGQGQGVSYEQYF. CDR3 DNA sequence: TGTGCCATCAGTGGGGGCCAGGGACAGGGGGTGTCCTACGAGCAGTACTTC. This chain links TRBV10-3 with TRBJ2-7, with TRBD1 matching 11 bases. The J segment lost 1 base and the V segment lost 4 bases, leaving 9 bases of the junction unmatched. This CDR3 is 17 amino acids long. Germline V CDR1 and CDR2: ENHRY, SYGVKD.

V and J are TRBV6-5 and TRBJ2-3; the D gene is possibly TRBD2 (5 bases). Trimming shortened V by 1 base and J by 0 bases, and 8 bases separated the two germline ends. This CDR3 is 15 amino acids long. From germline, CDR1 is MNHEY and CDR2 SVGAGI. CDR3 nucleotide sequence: TGTGCCAGCAGTTACTTTTCGGGAAGCACAGATACGCAGTATTTT. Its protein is CASSYFSGSTDTQYF.

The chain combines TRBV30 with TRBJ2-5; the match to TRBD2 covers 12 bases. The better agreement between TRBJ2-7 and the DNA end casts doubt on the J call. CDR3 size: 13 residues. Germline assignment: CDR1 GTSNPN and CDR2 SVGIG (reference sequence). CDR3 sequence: CAWEGLAGYEQYF. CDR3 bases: TGTGCCTGGGAGGGACTAGCGGGCTACGAGCAGTACTTC.

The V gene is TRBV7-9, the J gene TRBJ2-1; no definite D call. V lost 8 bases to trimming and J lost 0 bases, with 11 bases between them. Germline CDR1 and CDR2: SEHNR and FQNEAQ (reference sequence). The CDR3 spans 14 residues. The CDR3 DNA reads TGTGCCAGCCGAAAGTCGAGCTCCTACAATGAGCAGTTCTTC. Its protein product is CASRKSSSYNEQFF.

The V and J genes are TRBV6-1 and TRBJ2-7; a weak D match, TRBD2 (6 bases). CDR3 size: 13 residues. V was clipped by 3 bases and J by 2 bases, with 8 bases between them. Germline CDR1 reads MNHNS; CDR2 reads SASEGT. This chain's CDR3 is CASSDLATYEQYF. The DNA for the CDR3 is TGTGCCAGCAGTGATCTAGCGACCTACGAGCAGTACTTC.

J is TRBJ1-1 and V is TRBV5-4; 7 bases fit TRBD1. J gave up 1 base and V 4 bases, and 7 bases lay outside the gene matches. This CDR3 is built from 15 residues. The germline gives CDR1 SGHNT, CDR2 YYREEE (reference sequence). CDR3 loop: CASSPEGAQNTEAFF. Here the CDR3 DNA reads TGTGCCAGCAGCCCCGAGGGGGCCCAGAACACTGAAGCTTTCTTT.

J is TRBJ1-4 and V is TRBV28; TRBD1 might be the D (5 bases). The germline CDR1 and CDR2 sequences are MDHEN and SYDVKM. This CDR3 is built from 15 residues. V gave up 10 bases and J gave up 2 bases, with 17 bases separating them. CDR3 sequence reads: CATNIPGTTNEKLFF. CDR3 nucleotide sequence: TGTGCCACAAACATACCCGGGACTACTAATGAAAAACTGTTTTTT.

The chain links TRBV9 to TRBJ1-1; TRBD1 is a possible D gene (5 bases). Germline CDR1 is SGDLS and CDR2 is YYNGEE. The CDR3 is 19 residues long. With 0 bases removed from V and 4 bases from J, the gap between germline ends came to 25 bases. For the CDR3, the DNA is TGTGCCAGCAGCGTAGATGTGGCAGGGAGGGGTTTGCTGCCCACTGAAGCTTTCTTT. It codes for CASSVDVAGRGLLPTEAFF.

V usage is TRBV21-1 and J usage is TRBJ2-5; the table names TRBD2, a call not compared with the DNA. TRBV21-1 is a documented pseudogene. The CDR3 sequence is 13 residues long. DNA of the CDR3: TGTGCCAACCCTATAGCGGGTGAGGAGACCCAGTACTTC. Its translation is CANPIAGEETQYF.

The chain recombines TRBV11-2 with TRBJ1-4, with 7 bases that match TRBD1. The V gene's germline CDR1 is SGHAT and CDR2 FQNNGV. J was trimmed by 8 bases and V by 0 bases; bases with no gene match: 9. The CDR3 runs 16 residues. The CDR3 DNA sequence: TGTGCCAGCAGCTTAGATGAATGGGCAGGGGGGGAAAAACTGTTTTTT. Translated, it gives CASSLDEWAGGEKLFF.